What follows is one TCR beta chain and its context. Antigen specificity is unknown. The PCR was carried out with 60 Vbeta primers and 13 Jbeta primers. Clones were read by immunoSEQ multiplex PCR, and TCRdb kept only the in-frame ones, dropping some. The sample has 160,000 or so clones, around 69% seen once. The data are from a study of cytomegalovirus exposure and HLA in healthy donors. Study-level findings and limits: When the data were analyzed later, several of the most significant clusters appeared to be linked to common viral pathogens. Earlier results showed most TCR beta V segments being productive about 87% or about 30% of the time.

The study sampled nominally healthy donors, though unrecorded immune exposures were likely. Germline CDR1 MNHNY, CDR2 SVGAGI (reference sequence). V gave up 1 base and J gave up 2 bases, with 5 bases separating them. The CDR3 contains 13 residues. The specimen was PBMCs. The rearrangement joins TRBV6-6 to TRBJ1-2, with D unresolved. This clonotype was sampled from a man aged 60-69 years in good health and CMV-seronegative. CDR3 residues: CASSYWPNYGYTF. CDR3 nucleotide sequence: TGTGCCAGCAGTTACTGGCCAAACTATGGCTACACCTTC.